These 10 T cell receptor beta chains share one sample of origin, sequenced in a study of T cell responses to AZD1222 COVID-19 vaccine. The assay was immunoSEQ multiplex PCR, and TCRdb's table has in-frame clones only and misses some. The data contain around 150,000 clones, approximately 84% of them singletons. Sequencing was performed on peripheral blood, taken on day 0 of AZD1222 vaccination. These receptors all stem from an adult in good health.

The chain is built from TRBV7-9 and TRBJ1-4; a possible D gene is TRBD1 (5 bases). V lost 4 bases, J lost 0 bases, and 12 bases lay in between. The CDR3 length is 16 residues. Germline V lookup: CDR1 SEHNR, CDR2 FQNEAQ (reference sequence). The CDR3, as DNA: TGTGCCAGCAGCTCCCGGGACGTTGCAACTAATGAAAAACTGTTTTTT. Amino acid sequence: CASSSRDVATNEKLFF.

V and J are TRBV27 and TRBJ2-2; D tentatively fits TRBD1 or TRBD2 (6 bases each). The germline V gene encodes CDR1 MNHEY and CDR2 SMNVEV (reference sequence). This CDR3 contains 14 residues. V was shortened by 7 bases and J by 6 bases, with 15 bases between the two germline ends. This CDR3 reads CASNRGGPPGELFF. The CDR3 nucleotides read TGTGCCAGCAATAGAGGGGGGCCGCCCGGGGAGCTGTTTTTT.

The CDR3 is CATSRDPILSGNTIYF. The CDR3 coding sequence is TGTGCCACCAGCAGAGATCCCATACTCTCTGGAAACACCATATATTTT. V is TRBV15 and J is TRBJ1-3; D unresolved. The ends were cut back, 0 bases at V and 0 bases at J, with 9 bases in the middle. The CDR3 runs 16 residues. Germline lookup yields CDR1 LNHNV and CDR2 YYDKDF (reference sequence). Full variable domain (rest looked up from reference TRBV15 and TRBJ1-3): DAMVIQNPRYQVTQFGKPVTLSCSQTLNHNVMYWYQQKSSQAPKLLFHYYDKDFNNEADTPDNFQSRRPNTSFCFLDIRSPGLGDTAMYLCATSRDPILSGNTIYFGEGSWLTVV.

The chain is built from TRBV3-1 (or the pseudogene TRBV3-2) and TRBJ1-2; D is possibly TRBD1 (5 bases). The V gene lost 3 bases and the J gene lost 7 bases, with 12 bases spanning the gap. CDR1 is LGHDT and CDR2 is YNNKEL in the germline V gene (reference sequence). CDR3 length: 13 residues. The CDR3 bases are TGTGCCAGCAGCCACGAACAGAGGGGTGGCTACACCTTC. Amino acids: CASSHEQRGGYTF.

This rearrangement joins TRBV4-1 to TRBJ1-2, with 7 bases identical to TRBD1. Germline loops: CDR1 MGHRA, CDR2 YSYEKL. Germline trimming cut 4 bases from V and 8 bases from J; bases unmatched to any gene: 7. CDR3 length: 13 amino acids. DNA for the CDR3: TGCGCCAGCAGCCCAGGGGGGGCTAAAGGCTACACCTTC. Amino acids: CASSPGGAKGYTF.

The gene calls are TRBV5-1 and TRBJ1-6, with 7 positions matching TRBD1. Germline CDR1 and CDR2: SGHRS and YFSETQ. The CDR3 contains 14 residues. V was clipped by 4 bases and J by 6 bases; unmatched bases: 4. In DNA form, the CDR3 reads TGCGCCAGCAGCACCCGGGACAGTAATTCACCCCTCCACTTT. It codes for CASSTRDSNSPLHF.

V gene TRBV12-3 or TRBV12-4 combines with J gene TRBJ1-5; the match to TRBD1 covers 8 bases. The CDR3 has 13 amino acids. V lost 5 bases, J lost 11 bases, and 8 bases stayed unmatched. CDR3 protein: CASSRTGRGTQHF. The CDR3 DNA reads as TGTGCCAGCAGTAGGACAGGGCGAGGGACCCAGCATTTT.

The genes are TRBV5-1 and TRBJ2-7; D perhaps matches TRBD1 (6 bases). Trimming stripped 3 bases from V and 6 bases from J, with 13 bases between. This CDR3 is built from 13 residues. Germline V CDR1 and CDR2: SGHRS, YFSETQ. CDR3 in amino acids: CASSSPPGVEQYF. The DNA for the CDR3 is TGCGCCAGCAGCTCCCCGCCAGGGGTCGAGCAGTACTTC.

The chain is built from TRBV5-1 and TRBJ2-3; D might be TRBD1 (5 bases). Germline V gene sequence: CDR1 SGHRS, CDR2 YFSETQ. The CDR3 extends over 16 amino acids. Trimming pared 5 bases from V and 0 bases from J, leaving 16 bases between. CDR3 sequence: CASRVLDRPSTDTQYF. The CDR3 DNA reads TGCGCCAGCAGGGTTTTAGACAGACCTAGCACAGATACGCAGTATTTT.

The V and J genes are TRBV5-4 and TRBJ1-4; D gene unclear. The germline V gene encodes CDR1 SGHNT and CDR2 YYREEE (reference sequence). CDR3 length: 12 amino acids. V lost 0 bases, J lost 12 bases, and 9 bases lay in between. Here the CDR3 reads CASSLAERELFF. The DNA of the CDR3 is TGTGCCAGCAGCTTGGCCGAGAGGGAACTGTTTTTT.